This T cell receptor beta chain emerged from a study of siplizumab effects on memory and regulatory T cells. CDR1 is SGHKS, CDR2 YYEKEE, per germline (reference sequence). The CDR3 consists of 15 residues. Trimming stripped 4 bases from V and 7 bases from J, with 18 bases between. Per sample, roughly 99,000 TCR templates were assayed. This table comes from immunoSEQ multiplex PCR, and its TCRdb copy is limited to in-frame clones, with some not included. The table shows approximately 100,000 clones, with 92% occurring only once. Regarding this clone: Its antigen is not known.

Study-wide results and caveats: Of the alloreactive clones, only a minor fraction mapped to unstimulated subsets.

This clonotype originated in a human donor in good health. The chain combines TRBV5-5 with TRBJ1-5; D unresolved. The source material was Tregs sorted from blood. CDR3 region: CASSQGPYGHQPQHF. In DNA, the CDR3 is TGTGCCAGCAGCCAAGGCCCCTACGGCCACCAGCCCCAGCATTTT.